These 23 T cell receptor beta chains were sequenced from one sample in a study of cytomegalovirus exposure and HLA in healthy donors. The PCR made use of 60 Vbeta and 13 Jbeta primers. The method was immunoSEQ multiplex PCR; TCRdb's version includes in-frame clones alone and lacks a portion of them. Its table lists around 140,000 clones. The sequencing input was PBMCs. Receptor source: a woman aged 40 to 50 in good health and CMV-seronegative.

This chain links TRBV14 with TRBJ1-2, with a tentative D call TRBD1 (6 bases). The V gene lost 4 bases and the J gene lost 6 bases, with 18 bases spanning the gap. Germline V gene sequence: CDR1 SGHDN, CDR2 FVKESK. The CDR3 runs to 15 residues. In DNA, the CDR3 is TGTGCCAGCAGCCGCTCAAGATGGGCAGGGGATGGCTACACCTTC. Its protein product is CASSRSRWAGDGYTF.

V usage is TRBV28 and J usage is TRBJ2-5; the match to TRBD1 covers 9 bases. The trim removed 4 bases at V and 5 bases at J, leaving 5 bases unmatched. Germline lookup yields CDR1 MDHEN and CDR2 SYDVKM. This CDR3 is 14 amino acids long. CDR3 in amino acids: CASSSQGARETQYF. The CDR3 DNA reads TGTGCCAGCAGTTCACAGGGGGCGAGGGAGACCCAGTACTTC.

V gene TRBV7-2 combines with J gene TRBJ2-7, with 11 bases aligning to TRBD2. The CDR3 spans 15 residues. Germline V gives CDR1 SGHTA, CDR2 FQGNSA. The J segment lost 9 bases and the V segment lost 5 bases, leaving 12 bases of the junction unmatched. In DNA, the CDR3 is TGTGCCAGCAGCCTTACCGGGACTAGCGGCCGACCGCAGTACTTC. Protein: CASSLTGTSGRPQYF.

The chain joins TRBV5-1 to TRBJ2-2, with D perhaps TRBD2 (6 bases). The CDR3 runs to 15 residues. V lost 4 bases and J 6 bases, leaving 16 bases between the germline ends. Per germline, CDR1 SGHRS and CDR2 YFSETQ. The CDR3 nucleotides are TGCGCCAGCAGCCAGACTAGTCTTTCGGCCGGGGAGCTGTTTTTT. Translated: CASSQTSLSAGELFF.

The rearrangement uses TRBV4-3 and TRBJ2-1; TRBD1 is a possible D gene (5 bases). The CDR3 has 15 amino acids. Trimming removed 0 bases from V and 7 bases from J, with 13 bases in between. CDR1 and CDR2 (germline): LGHNA, YSLEER. CDR3 bases: TGCGCCAGCAGCCAAGACCTTCCAGGGATGAATGAGCAGTTCTTC. This translates into CASSQDLPGMNEQFF.

The genes are TRBV7-2 and TRBJ2-1, with D maybe TRBD2 (6 bases). Looked up from germline, CDR1 is SGHTA and CDR2 is FQGNSA. This CDR3 spans 15 amino acids. With 5 bases removed from V and 7 bases from J, the gap between germline ends came to 18 bases. The CDR3 nucleotides are TGTGCCAGCAGCCCTAAGGAGGGGACGGGGAATGAGCAGTTCTTC. Protein: CASSPKEGTGNEQFF.

The genes are TRBV10-3 and TRBJ1-6; no clear D gene. Per germline, CDR1 ENHRY and CDR2 SYGVKD. V was trimmed by 5 bases and J by 0 bases, leaving 14 bases between them. The CDR3 runs 17 residues. CDR3 coding DNA: TGTGCCATCAGTAACCAAAACCCGAGCTCCTATAATTCACCCCTCCACTTT. Protein product: CAISNQNPSSYNSPLHF.

The chain joins TRBV9 to TRBJ2-2; possible D gene TRBD2, 6 bases. The CDR3 sequence is 13 residues long. V was shortened by 3 bases and J by 5 bases, with 8 bases between the two germline ends. CDR1 and CDR2 (germline): SGDLS, YYNGEE. CDR3 nucleotide sequence: TGTGCCAGCAGCGCGACTAGTACCGGGGAGCTGTTTTTT. Its protein product is CASSATSTGELFF.

The chain recombines TRBV4-2 with TRBJ2-7; 12 bases fit TRBD1. The CDR3 loop spans 15 amino acids. V was clipped by 1 base and J by 7 bases; unmatched bases: 5. Looked up from germline, CDR1 is LGHNA and CDR2 is YNFKEQ. CDR3 loop: CASSQAGQGAGEQYF. As DNA, the CDR3 is TGTGCCAGCAGCCAAGCGGGACAGGGGGCAGGGGAGCAGTACTTC.

The chain links TRBV9 to TRBJ1-3, with a tentative D call TRBD1 (5 bases). Trimming took off 5 bases at V and 3 bases at J, with 12 bases between the two ends. The germline V gene has CDR1 SGDLS and CDR2 YYNGEE. This CDR3 contains 14 residues. The chain's CDR3 is CASSGTGGGNTIYF. Here the CDR3 DNA reads TGTGCCAGCAGTGGGACTGGGGGTGGAAACACCATATATTTT.

The chain joins TRBV19 to TRBJ1-6; D might be TRBD1 (5 bases). Trimming cost V 0 bases and J 11 bases, with 14 bases left between them. The CDR3 runs 15 residues. Germline CDR1 reads LNHDA; CDR2 reads SQIVND (reference sequence). The CDR3 reads CASSIEGGRRTPLHF. Here the CDR3 DNA reads TGTGCCAGTAGTATAGAGGGGGGAAGGAGGACACCCCTCCACTTT.

CDR3 nucleotide sequence: TGTGCCAGCAGTTTAGAGGAGGGGGCGGCTTCACCCCTCCACTTT. Translating it yields CASSLEEGAASPLHF. The chain carries TRBV27 and TRBJ1-6; 7 nucleotides line up with TRBD1. The V and J ends lost 2 bases and 9 bases, in that order; junction bases with no gene match: 7. Germline lookup yields CDR1 MNHEY and CDR2 SMNVEV (reference sequence). The CDR3 loop spans 15 amino acids.

In DNA, the CDR3 is TGTGCCAGCAGACGCCCCCGGGGAGGGGACACTGAAGCTTTCTTT. It encodes CASRRPRGGDTEAFF. The chain links TRBV6-6 to TRBJ1-1; perhaps TRBD1 as D (5 bases). Per the germline V gene, CDR1 is MNHNY and CDR2 is SVGAGI (reference sequence). With 6 bases removed from V and 3 bases from J, the gap between germline ends came to 17 bases. The CDR3 is 15 amino acids.

The genes are TRBV5-6 and TRBJ1-1; 8 bases align to TRBD1. After removal of 4 bases from V and 4 bases from J, the junction contained 18 bases not matched to a gene. CDR1 SGHDT and CDR2 YYEEEE come from the germline V gene. CDR3 length equals 18 residues. The CDR3 sequence: CASSLPPPNRGKSTEAFF. DNA of the CDR3: TGTGCCAGCAGCCTGCCTCCGCCCAACAGGGGGAAGAGCACTGAAGCTTTCTTT.

This sequence joins TRBV6-6 and TRBJ1-6; D is unclear. The CDR3 consists of 15 residues. Germline V CDR1 and CDR2: MNHNY, SVGAGI (reference sequence). Trimming took off 4 bases at V and 5 bases at J, with 12 bases between the two ends. CDR3 residues: CASSSVTDNNSPLHF. The CDR3 nucleotides are TGTGCCAGCAGTTCTGTGACCGACAATAATTCACCCCTCCACTTT.

The chain recombines TRBV6-1 with TRBJ2-1; D is perhaps TRBD1 (6 bases). The CDR3 runs to 13 residues. V lost 4 bases and J 7 bases, leaving 11 bases between the germline ends. Germline assignment: CDR1 MNHNS and CDR2 SASEGT. This CDR3 is CASSGNRVNEQFF. The CDR3, as DNA: TGTGCCAGCAGTGGGAACAGGGTAAATGAGCAGTTCTTC.

The chain is built from TRBV5-6 and TRBJ1-2; unclear D gene. Trimming pared 0 bases from V and 2 bases from J, leaving 8 bases between. The CDR3 spans 14 residues. Per germline, CDR1 SGHDT and CDR2 YYEEEE. Here the CDR3 reads CASSLGLRNYGYTF. In DNA form, the CDR3 reads TGTGCCAGCAGCTTGGGACTTAGGAACTATGGCTACACCTTC.

V gene TRBV19 combines with J gene TRBJ2-1; 8 bases align to TRBD2. CDR3 length: 15 residues. Trimming removed 5 bases from V and 7 bases from J; junction bases left unmatched: 10. Germline V gene sequence: CDR1 LNHDA, CDR2 SQIVND (reference sequence). As DNA, the CDR3 is TGTGCCAGTAGTCGACTAGCGCGGTCGGGGAATGAGCAGTTCTTC. Protein: CASSRLARSGNEQFF. Combining the CDR3 with reference TRBV19 and TRBJ2-1 gives the whole variable domain DGGITQSPKYLFRKEGQNVTLSCEQNLNHDAMYWYRQDPGQGLRLIYYSQIVNDFQKGDIAEGYSVSREKKESFPLTVTSAQKNPTAFYLCASSRLARSGNEQFFGPGTRLTVL.

The V call is TRBV27, the J call TRBJ1-4; the match to TRBD1 covers 8 bases. The germline CDR1 and CDR2 sequences are MNHEY and SMNVEV (reference sequence). V gave up 4 bases and J gave up 0 bases; unmatched junction bases: 7. The CDR3 extends over 17 amino acids. DNA of the CDR3: TGTGCCAGCAGTTCTGACAGGGGACTTGCAACTAATGAAAAACTGTTTTTT. Protein product: CASSSDRGLATNEKLFF.

The chain employs TRBV15 and TRBJ2-3, with a weak D call TRBD1 (6 bases). CDR1 is LNHNV and CDR2 is YYDKDF in the germline V gene (reference sequence). This CDR3 spans 14 amino acids. V was pared by 5 bases and J by 3 bases, with 12 bases between. This chain's CDR3 is CATSWGRGTDTQYF. The DNA for the CDR3 is TGTGCCACCAGCTGGGGAAGGGGGACAGATACGCAGTATTTT.

The chain combines TRBV7-3 with TRBJ1-1, with 10 positions matching TRBD1. There are 14 residues in the CDR3. CDR1 SGHTA and CDR2 FQGTGA come from the germline V gene. After removal of 2 bases from V and 4 bases from J, the junction contained 1 base not matched to a gene. This chain's CDR3 is CASSLDRGPTEAFF. In nucleotides, the CDR3 is TGTGCCAGCAGCTTAGACAGGGGGCCCACTGAAGCTTTCTTT.

The V and J genes are TRBV4-3 and TRBJ2-7; D gene ambiguous. Germline V CDR1 and CDR2: LGHNA, YSLEER. The V end lost 0 bases, the J end lost 4 bases, and 7 bases lay between the germline ends. This CDR3 has 13 residues. The CDR3 region has the DNA TGCGCCAGCAGCCAAGAACTCTGGTACGAGCAGTACTTC. Its protein product is CASSQELWYEQYF.

The CDR3 spells CASSPTGPGGYGYTF. The CDR3 DNA is TGTGCCAGCAGCCCGACAGGGCCGGGTGGGTATGGCTACACCTTC. The chain carries TRBV27 and TRBJ1-2; 7 bases fit TRBD1. CDR1 and CDR2 from the germline V gene are MNHEY and SMNVEV (reference sequence). The CDR3 is 15 residues long. V shed 6 bases, J shed 5 bases, and the junction held 12 bases outside the gene matches.